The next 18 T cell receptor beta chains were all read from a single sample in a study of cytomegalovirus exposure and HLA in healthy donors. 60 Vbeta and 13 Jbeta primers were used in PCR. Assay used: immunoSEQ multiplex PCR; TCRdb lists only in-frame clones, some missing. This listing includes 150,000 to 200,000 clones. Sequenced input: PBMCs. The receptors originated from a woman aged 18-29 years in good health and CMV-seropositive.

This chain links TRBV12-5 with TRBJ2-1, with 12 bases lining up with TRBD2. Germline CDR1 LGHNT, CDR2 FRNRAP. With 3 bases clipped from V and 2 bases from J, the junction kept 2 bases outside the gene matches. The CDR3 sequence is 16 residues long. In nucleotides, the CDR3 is TGTGCTAGTGGTTTCTCTAGCGGGGGGGCCTACAATGAGCAGTTCTTC. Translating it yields CASGFSSGGAYNEQFF.

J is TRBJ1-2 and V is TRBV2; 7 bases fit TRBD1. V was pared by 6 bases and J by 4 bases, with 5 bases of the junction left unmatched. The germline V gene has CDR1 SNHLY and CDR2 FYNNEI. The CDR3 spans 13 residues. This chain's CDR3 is CASRGTAPYGYTF. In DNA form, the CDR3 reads TGTGCCAGCAGGGGGACAGCGCCCTATGGCTACACCTTC.

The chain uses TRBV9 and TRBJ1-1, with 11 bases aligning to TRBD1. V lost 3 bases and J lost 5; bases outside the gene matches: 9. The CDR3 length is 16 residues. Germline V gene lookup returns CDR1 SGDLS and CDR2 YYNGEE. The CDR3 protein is CASSGRGTGGLTEAFF. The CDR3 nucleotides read TGTGCCAGCAGCGGGAGGGGGACAGGGGGGTTGACTGAAGCTTTCTTT.

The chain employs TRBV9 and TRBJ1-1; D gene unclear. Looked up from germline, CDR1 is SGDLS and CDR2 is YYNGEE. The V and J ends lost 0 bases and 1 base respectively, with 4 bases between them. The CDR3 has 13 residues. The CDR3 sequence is CASSVDRNTEAFF. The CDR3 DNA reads TGTGCCAGCAGCGTAGATAGGAACACTGAAGCTTTCTTT.

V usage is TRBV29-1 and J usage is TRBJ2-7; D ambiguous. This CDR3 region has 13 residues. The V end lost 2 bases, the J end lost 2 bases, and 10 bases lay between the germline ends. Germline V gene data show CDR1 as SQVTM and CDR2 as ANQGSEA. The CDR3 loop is CSVEMSTTYEQYF. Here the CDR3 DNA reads TGCAGCGTTGAAATGTCTACTACCTACGAGCAGTACTTC.

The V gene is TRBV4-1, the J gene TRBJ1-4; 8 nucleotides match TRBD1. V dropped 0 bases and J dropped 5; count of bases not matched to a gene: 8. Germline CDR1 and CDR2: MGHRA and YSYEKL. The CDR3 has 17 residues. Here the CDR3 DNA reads TGCGCCAGCAGCCAAGATAGTTCGGACAGGGAGAATGAAAAACTGTTTTTT. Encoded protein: CASSQDSSDRENEKLFF.

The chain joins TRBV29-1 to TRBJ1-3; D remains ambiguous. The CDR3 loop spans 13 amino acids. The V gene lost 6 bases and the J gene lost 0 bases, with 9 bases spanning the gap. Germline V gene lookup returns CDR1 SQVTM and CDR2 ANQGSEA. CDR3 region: CSVTGNSGNTIYF. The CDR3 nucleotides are TGCAGCGTGACGGGGAACTCTGGAAACACCATATATTTT.

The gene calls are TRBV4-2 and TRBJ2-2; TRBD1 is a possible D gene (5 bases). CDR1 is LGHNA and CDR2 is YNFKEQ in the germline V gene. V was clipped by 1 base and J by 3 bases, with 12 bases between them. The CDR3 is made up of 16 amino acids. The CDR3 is CASSQATGTDTGELFF. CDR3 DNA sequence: TGTGCCAGCAGCCAAGCTACAGGTACAGACACCGGGGAGCTGTTTTTT.

The CDR3 DNA reads TGTGCCGCGAACTCGGGGGGCGCGTCTGAAGCTTTCTTT. Translating it yields CAANSGGASEAFF. This rearrangement joins TRBV30 to TRBJ1-1; weak D call: TRBD1 (6 bases). CDR1 and CDR2 (germline): GTSNPN, SVGIG (reference sequence). This CDR3 comprises 13 residues. V shed 8 bases and J shed 6 bases, with 19 bases lying between them.

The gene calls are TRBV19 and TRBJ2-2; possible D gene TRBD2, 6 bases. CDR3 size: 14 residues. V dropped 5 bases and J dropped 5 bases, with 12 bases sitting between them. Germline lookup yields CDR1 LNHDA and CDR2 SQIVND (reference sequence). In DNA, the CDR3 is TGTGCCAGTAGTTACGGGACTTTTACCGGGGAGCTGTTTTTT. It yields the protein CASSYGTFTGELFF. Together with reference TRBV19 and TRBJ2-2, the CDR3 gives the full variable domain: DGGITQSPKYLFRKEGQNVTLSCEQNLNHDAMYWYRQDPGQGLRLIYYSQIVNDFQKGDIAEGYSVSREKKESFPLTVTSAQKNPTAFYLCASSYGTFTGELFFGEGSRLTVL.

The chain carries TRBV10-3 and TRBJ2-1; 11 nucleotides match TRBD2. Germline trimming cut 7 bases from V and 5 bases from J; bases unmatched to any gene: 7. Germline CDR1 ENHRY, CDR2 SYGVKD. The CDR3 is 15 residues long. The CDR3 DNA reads TGTGCCATCAAGGTGGGACTAGCGGAGAACAATGAGCAGTTCTTC. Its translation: CAIKVGLAENNEQFF.

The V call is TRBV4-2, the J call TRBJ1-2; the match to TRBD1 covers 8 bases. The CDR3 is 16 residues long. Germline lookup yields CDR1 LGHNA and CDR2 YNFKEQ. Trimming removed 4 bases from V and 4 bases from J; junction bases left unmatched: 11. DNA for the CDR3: TGTGCCAGCAGCCCAAACCCGGACAGGGCAAGCTATGGCTACACCTTC. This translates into CASSPNPDRASYGYTF.

The CDR3 here is CASSIGQGFTYEQYF. The CDR3 bases are TGTGCCAGCAGCATAGGACAGGGGTTTACCTACGAGCAGTACTTC. The chain employs TRBV5-6 and TRBJ2-7; 9 bases align to TRBD1. Trimming at V came to 4 bases and at J to 2 bases, leaving 7 bases not matched to a gene. Per germline, CDR1 SGHDT and CDR2 YYEEEE. CDR3 size: 15 residues. The full variable domain, its missing parts supplied by reference TRBV5-6 and TRBJ2-7, is DAGVTQSPTHLIKTRGQQVTLRCSPKSGHDTVSWYQQALGQGPQFIFQYYEEEERQRGNFPDRFSGHQFPNYSSELNVNALLLGDSALYLCASSIGQGFTYEQYFGPGTRLTVT.

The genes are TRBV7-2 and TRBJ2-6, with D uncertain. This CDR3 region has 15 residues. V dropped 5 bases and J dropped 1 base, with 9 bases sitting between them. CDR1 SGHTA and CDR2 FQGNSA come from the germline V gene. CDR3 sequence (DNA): TGTGCCAGCAGCCCCGACGGGTCTGGGGCCAACGTCCTGACTTTC. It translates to CASSPDGSGANVLTF.

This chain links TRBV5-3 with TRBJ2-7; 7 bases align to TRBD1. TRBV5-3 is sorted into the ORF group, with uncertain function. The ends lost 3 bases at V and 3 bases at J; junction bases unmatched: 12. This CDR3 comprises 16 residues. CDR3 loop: CARSSGSRDSDYEQYF. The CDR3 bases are TGTGCCAGAAGCTCGGGAAGCCGGGACAGCGACTACGAGCAGTACTTC.

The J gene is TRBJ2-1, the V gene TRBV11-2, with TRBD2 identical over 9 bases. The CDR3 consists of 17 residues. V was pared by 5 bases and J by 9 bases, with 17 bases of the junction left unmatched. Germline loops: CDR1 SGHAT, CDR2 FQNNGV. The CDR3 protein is CASSPVRGGRAGSEQFF. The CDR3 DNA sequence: TGTGCCAGCAGCCCGGTAAGGGGCGGGAGGGCGGGGAGTGAGCAGTTCTTC.

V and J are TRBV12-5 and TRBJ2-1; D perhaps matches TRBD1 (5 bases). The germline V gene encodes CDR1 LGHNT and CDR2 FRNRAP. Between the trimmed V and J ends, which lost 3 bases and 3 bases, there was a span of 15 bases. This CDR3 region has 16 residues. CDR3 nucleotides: TGTGCTAGTGGTTTTGGGGCCAGTCGGATCTACAATGAGCAGTTCTTC. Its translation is CASGFGASRIYNEQFF.

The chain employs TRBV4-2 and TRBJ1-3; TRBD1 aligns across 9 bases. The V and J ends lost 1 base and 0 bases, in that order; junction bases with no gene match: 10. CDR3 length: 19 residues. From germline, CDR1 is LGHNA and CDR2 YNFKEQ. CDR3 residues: CASSQGGRGTGNSGNTIYF. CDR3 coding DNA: TGTGCCAGCAGCCAAGGTGGGCGCGGGACAGGGAACTCTGGAAACACCATATATTTT.